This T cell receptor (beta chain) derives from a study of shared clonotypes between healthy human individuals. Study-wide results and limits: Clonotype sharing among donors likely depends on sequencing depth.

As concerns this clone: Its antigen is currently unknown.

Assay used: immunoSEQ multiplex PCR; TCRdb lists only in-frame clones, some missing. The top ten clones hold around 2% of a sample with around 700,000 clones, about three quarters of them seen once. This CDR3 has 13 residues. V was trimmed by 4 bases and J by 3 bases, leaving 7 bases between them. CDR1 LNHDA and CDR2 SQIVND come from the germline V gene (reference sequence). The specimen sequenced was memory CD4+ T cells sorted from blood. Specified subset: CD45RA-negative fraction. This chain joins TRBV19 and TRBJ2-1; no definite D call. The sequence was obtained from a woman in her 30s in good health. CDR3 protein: CASSTAYYNEQFF. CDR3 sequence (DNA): TGTGCCAGTAGTACTGCCTACTACAATGAGCAGTTCTTC.